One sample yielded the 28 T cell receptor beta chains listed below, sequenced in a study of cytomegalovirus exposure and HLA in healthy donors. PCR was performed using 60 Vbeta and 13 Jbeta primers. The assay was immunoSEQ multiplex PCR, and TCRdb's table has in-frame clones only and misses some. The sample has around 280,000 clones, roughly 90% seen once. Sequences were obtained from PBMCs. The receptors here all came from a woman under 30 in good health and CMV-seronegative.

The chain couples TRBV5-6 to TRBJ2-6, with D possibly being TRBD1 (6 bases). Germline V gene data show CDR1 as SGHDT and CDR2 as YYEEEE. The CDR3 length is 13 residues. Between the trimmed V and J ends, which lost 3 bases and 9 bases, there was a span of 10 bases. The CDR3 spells CASSSGQSNVLTF. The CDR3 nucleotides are TGTGCCAGCAGCTCCGGACAGAGCAACGTCCTGACTTTC.

CDR3 loop: CASSPLIDSLQETQFF. CDR3 sequence (DNA): TGTGCCAGCAGCCCGCTCATTGACAGCCTCCAAGAGACCCAGTTCTTC. V gene TRBV7-8 combines with J gene TRBJ2-1, with D maybe TRBD1 (5 bases). The ends were cut back, 5 bases at V and 13 bases at J, with 27 bases in the middle. The V gene's germline CDR1 is SGHVS and CDR2 FQNEAQ. The CDR3 is made up of 16 amino acids.

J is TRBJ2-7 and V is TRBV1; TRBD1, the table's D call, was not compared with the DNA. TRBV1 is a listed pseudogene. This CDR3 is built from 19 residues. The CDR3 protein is CTSSQDTNHAGQGPYEQYF. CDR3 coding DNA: TGCACCAGCAGCCAAGATACAAATCATGCGGGACAGGGACCTTACGAGCAGTACTTC.

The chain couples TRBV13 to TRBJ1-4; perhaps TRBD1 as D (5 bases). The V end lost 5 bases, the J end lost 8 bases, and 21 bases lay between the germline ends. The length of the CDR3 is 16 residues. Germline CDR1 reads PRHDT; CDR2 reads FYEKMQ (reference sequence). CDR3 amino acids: CASSARGEGAREKLFF. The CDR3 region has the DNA TGTGCCAGCAGCGCCCGAGGAGAAGGGGCTAGGGAAAAACTGTTTTTT.

The CDR3 reads CASSIFASGGPSTDTQYF. The CDR3 DNA follows: TGTGCCAGTAGTATATTTGCTAGCGGGGGACCGAGCACAGATACGCAGTATTTT. This chain joins TRBV19 and TRBJ2-3; 10 bases map to TRBD2. Per the germline V gene, CDR1 is LNHDA and CDR2 is SQIVND (reference sequence). The trim removed 2 bases at V and 0 bases at J, leaving 8 bases unmatched. The CDR3 length is 18 residues.

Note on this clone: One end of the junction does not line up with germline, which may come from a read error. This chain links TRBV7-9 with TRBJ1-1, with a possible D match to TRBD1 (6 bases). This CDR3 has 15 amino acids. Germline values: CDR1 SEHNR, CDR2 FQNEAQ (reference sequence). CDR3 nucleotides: TGTGCCAGCAGCTTAGGTTATGGACAGCTGAAAAAGTACATCTTT. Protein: CASSLGYGQLKKYIF.

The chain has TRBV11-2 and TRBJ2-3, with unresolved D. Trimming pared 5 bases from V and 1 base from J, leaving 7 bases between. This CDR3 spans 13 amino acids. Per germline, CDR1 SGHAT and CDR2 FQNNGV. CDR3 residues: CASSAPGTDTQYF. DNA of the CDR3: TGTGCCAGCAGCGCCCCGGGCACAGATACGCAGTATTTT. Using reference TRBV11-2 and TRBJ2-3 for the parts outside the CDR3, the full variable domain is EAGVAQSPRYKIIEKRQSVAFWCNPISGHATLYWYQQILGQGPKLLIQFQNNGVVDDSQLPKDRFSAERLKGVDSTLKIQPAKLEDSAVYLCASSAPGTDTQYFGPGTRLTVL.

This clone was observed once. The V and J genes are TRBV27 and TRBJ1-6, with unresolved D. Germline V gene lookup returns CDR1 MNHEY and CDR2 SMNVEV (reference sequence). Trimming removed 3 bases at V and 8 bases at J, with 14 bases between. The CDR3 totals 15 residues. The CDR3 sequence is CASSFSDGRYSPLHF. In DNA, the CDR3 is TGTGCCAGCAGTTTCTCGGACGGGAGGTATTCACCCCTCCACTTT.

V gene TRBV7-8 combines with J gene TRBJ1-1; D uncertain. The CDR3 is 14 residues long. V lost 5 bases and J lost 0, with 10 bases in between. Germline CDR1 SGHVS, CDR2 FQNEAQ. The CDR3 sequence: CASSLQYLNTEAFF. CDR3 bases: TGTGCCAGCAGCCTACAGTACTTGAACACTGAAGCTTTCTTT.

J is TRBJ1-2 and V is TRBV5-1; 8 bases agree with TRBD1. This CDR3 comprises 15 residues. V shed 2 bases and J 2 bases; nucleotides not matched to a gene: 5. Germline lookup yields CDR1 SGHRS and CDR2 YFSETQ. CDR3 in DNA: TGCGCCAGCAGCTTAAGACAGGGGTTAAACTATGGCTACACCTTC. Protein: CASSLRQGLNYGYTF.

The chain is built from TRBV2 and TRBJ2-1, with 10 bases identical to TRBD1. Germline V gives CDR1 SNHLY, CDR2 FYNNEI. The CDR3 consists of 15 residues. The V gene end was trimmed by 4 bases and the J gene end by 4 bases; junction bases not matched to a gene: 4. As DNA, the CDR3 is TGTGCCAGCAGTGCGACAGGGGGCTCTTACAATGAGCAGTTCTTC. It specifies CASSATGGSYNEQFF.

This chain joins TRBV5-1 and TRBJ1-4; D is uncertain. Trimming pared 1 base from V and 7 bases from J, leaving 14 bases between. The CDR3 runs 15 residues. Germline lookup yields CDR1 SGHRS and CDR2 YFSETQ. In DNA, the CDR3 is TGCGCCAGCAGCTTGTCGAGCTCAGGCGTTGAAAAACTGTTTTTT. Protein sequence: CASSLSSSGVEKLFF.

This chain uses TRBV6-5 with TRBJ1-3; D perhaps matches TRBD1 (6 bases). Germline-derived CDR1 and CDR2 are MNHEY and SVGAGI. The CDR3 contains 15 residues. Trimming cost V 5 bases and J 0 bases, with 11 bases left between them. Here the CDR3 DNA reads TGTGCCAGCAGTCGGGACACGAGCTCTGGAAACACCATATATTTT. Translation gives CASSRDTSSGNTIYF.

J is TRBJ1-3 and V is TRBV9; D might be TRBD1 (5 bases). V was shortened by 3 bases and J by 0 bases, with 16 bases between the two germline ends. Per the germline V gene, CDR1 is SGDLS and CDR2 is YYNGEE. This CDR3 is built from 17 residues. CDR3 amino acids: CASSGGGWDPSGNTIYF. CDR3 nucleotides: TGTGCCAGCAGCGGCGGGGGGTGGGATCCCTCTGGAAACACCATATATTTT. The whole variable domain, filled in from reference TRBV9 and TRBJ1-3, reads DSGVTQTPKHLITATGQRVTLRCSPRSGDLSVYWYQQSLDQGLQFLIQYYNGEERAKGNILERFSAQQFPDLHSELNLSSLELGDSALYFCASSGGGWDPSGNTIYFGEGSWLTVV.

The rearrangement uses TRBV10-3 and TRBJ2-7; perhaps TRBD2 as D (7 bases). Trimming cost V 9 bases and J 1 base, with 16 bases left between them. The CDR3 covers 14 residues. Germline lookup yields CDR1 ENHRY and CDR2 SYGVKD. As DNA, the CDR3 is TGTGCCATGTCCCTGGCGGGGGCATCCTACGAGCAGTACTTC. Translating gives CAMSLAGASYEQYF.

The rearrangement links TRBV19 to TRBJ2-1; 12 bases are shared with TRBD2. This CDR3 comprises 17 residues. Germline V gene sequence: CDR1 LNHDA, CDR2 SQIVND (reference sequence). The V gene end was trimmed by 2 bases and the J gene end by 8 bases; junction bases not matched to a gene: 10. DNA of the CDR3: TGTGCCAGTAGTATACCGCTAGCGGGGGGGCCAGGCGATGAGCAGTTCTTC. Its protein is CASSIPLAGGPGDEQFF.

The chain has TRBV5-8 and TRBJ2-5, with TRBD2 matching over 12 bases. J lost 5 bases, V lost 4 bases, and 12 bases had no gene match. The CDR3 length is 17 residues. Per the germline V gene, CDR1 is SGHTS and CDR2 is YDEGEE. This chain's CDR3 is CASSPKAGLAGLETQYF. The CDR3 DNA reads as TGTGCCAGCAGCCCTAAGGCCGGACTAGCGGGGTTGGAGACCCAGTACTTC. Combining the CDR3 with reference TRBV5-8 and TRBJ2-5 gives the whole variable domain EAGVTQSPTHLIKTRGQQATLRCSPISGHTSVYWYQQALGLGLQFLLWYDEGEERNRGNFPPRFSGRQFPNYSSELNVNALELEDSALYLCASSPKAGLAGLETQYFGPGTRLLVL.

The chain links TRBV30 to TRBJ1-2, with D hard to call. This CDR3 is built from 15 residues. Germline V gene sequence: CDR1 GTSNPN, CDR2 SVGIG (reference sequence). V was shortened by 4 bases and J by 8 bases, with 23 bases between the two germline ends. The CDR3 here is CAWMGRALGEGGYTF. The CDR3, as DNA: TGTGCCTGGATGGGTAGGGCCCTGGGAGAAGGGGGCTACACCTTC.

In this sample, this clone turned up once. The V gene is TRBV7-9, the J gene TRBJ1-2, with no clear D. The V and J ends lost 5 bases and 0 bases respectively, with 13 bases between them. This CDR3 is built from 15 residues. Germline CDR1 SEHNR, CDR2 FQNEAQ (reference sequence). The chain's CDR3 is CASSLGERPNYGYTF. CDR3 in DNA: TGTGCCAGCAGCCTCGGAGAGAGGCCTAACTATGGCTACACCTTC.

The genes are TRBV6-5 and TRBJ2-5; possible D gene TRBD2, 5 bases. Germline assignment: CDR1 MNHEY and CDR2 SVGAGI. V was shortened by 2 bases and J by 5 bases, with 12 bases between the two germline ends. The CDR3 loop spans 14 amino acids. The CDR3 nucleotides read TGTGCCAGCAGTTACGGTAGCTCGGGGGAGACCCAGTACTTC. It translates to CASSYGSSGETQYF.

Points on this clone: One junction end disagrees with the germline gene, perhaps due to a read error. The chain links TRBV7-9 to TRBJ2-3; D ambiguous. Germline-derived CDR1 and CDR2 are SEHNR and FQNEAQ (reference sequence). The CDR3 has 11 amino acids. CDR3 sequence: CSSINTDTQYF. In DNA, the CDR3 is TGTTCCAGCATCAACACAGATACGCAGTATTTT.

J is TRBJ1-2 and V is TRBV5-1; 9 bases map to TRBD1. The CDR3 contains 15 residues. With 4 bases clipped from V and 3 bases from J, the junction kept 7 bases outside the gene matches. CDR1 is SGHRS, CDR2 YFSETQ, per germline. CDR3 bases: TGCGCCAGCAGCGCCGGACAGGGGACTGACTATGGCTACACCTTC. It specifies CASSAGQGTDYGYTF.

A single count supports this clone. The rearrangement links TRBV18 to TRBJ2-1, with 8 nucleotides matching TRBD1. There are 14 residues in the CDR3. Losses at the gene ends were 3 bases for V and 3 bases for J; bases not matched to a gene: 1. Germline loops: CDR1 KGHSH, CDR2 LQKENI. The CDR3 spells CASSPTGDYNEQFF. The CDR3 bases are TGTGCCAGCTCACCGACAGGGGACTACAATGAGCAGTTCTTC.

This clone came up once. The CDR3 nucleotides read TGTGCCAGCAGTGGGGCCAGGGTACGAGCCGGGGAGCTGTTTTTT. Protein product: CASSGARVRAGELFF. The genes are TRBV2 and TRBJ2-2; D possibly corresponds to TRBD1 (5 bases). Germline assignment: CDR1 SNHLY and CDR2 FYNNEI. The V gene lost 4 bases and the J gene lost 6 bases, with 15 bases spanning the gap. The length of the CDR3 is 15 residues.

This CDR3 is CASSLTGDGKLFF. In nucleotides, the CDR3 is TGTGCCAGCAGTTTGACAGGGGATGGAAAACTGTTTTTT. The chain employs TRBV2 and TRBJ1-4; 8 bases map to TRBD1. The V segment lost 5 bases and the J segment 10 bases; nucleotides outside the gene matches: 6. The CDR3 runs 13 residues. The V gene's germline CDR1 is SNHLY and CDR2 FYNNEI.

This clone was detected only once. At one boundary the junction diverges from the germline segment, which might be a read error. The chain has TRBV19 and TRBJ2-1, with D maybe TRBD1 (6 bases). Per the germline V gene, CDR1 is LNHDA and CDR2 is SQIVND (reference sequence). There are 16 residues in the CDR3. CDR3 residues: CASSIGTGFSYSEQFF. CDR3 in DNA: TGTGCCAGTAGTATAGGAACAGGGTTCTCCTACAGTGAGCAGTTCTTC.

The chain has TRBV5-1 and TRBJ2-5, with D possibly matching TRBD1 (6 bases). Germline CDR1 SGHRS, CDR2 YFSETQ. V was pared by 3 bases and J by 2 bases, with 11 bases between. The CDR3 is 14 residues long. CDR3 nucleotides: TGCGCCAGCAGCTCGACAGGACCACAAGAGACCCAGTACTTC. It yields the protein CASSSTGPQETQYF. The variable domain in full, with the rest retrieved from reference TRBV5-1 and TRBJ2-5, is KAGVTQTPRYLIKTRGQQVTLSCSPISGHRSVSWYQQTPGQGLQFLFEYFSETQRNKGNFPGRFSGRQFSNSRSEMNVSTLELGDSALYLCASSSTGPQETQYFGPGTRLLVL.

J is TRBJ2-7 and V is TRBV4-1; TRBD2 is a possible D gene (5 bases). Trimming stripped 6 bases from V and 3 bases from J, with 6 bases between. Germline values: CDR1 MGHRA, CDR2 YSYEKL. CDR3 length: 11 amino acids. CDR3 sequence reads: CASSRGYEQYF. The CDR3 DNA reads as TGCGCCAGCAGTCGGGGCTACGAGCAGTACTTC.